This TCR beta chain stems from a study of OX40 agonist ivuxolimab in advanced cancers. This table comes from immunoSEQ multiplex PCR, and its TCRdb copy is limited to in-frame clones, with some not included. The data contain 20,000 to 30,000 clones, 65% to 85% of them singletons. Details on this clone: Its antigen is currently unknown.

Points from the study as a whole: On average, a greater number of expanded clones characterised CD8+ T cells relative to CD4+. Both CD4+ and CD8+ T cell populations in blood had undergone clonal expansion by week 6 at 0.1 to 3.0 mg/kg. Partial responders at 0.1-3.0 mg/kg showed near-lowest clonal expansion.

This CDR3 spans 15 amino acids. The germline CDR1 and CDR2 sequences are LGHNA and YNFKEQ. Deletions cut 1 base from V and 8 bases from J, with 12 bases between. The sequence derives from an adult with an advanced solid tumor such as melanoma, head and neck, liver or kidney cancer. V usage is TRBV4-2 and J usage is TRBJ1-6; a possible D gene is TRBD1 (5 bases). The sample was CD4+ or CD8+ T cells sorted from blood, taken in a trial of the OX40 agonist ivuxolimab. CDR3 bases: TGTGCCAGCAGCCAAGCCGGGGCCAGGGATTCACCCCTCCACTTT. The encoded protein is CASSQAGARDSPLHF.